The 20 T cell receptor beta chains below were found in one sample sequenced in a study of cytomegalovirus exposure and HLA in healthy donors. The PCR contained 60 Vbeta and 13 Jbeta primers. Clones were read by immunoSEQ multiplex PCR, and TCRdb kept only the in-frame ones, dropping some. Of approximately 150,000 clones listed, 82% were seen once; the top ten hold roughly 3.2%. Sequencing used PBMCs. Receptors originate from a man younger than 30 in good health and CMV-seropositive.

This chain joins TRBV9 and TRBJ2-5; TRBD1 might be the D (6 bases). CDR3 length: 15 amino acids. Between the trimmed V and J ends, which lost 3 bases and 4 bases, there was a span of 16 bases. The germline CDR1 and CDR2 sequences are SGDLS and YYNGEE. CDR3 in DNA: TGTGCCAGCAGCGCCTTCGACAGGTGGGGAGAGACCCAGTACTTC. Amino acid sequence: CASSAFDRWGETQYF.

The V gene is TRBV18, the J gene TRBJ1-5; unclear D gene. Germline CDR1 KGHSH, CDR2 LQKENI. The CDR3 contains 16 residues. Between the trimmed V and J ends, which lost 0 bases and 4 bases, there was a span of 13 bases. The CDR3 DNA reads as TGTGCCAGCTCACCACCGATCAGCCCCGGGAATCAGCCCCAGCATTTT. It translates to CASSPPISPGNQPQHF.

In DNA form, the CDR3 reads TGCGCCAGCAGCACAGGGACAGGGGGCTCTAATAACTATGGCTACACCTTC. Translated: CASSTGTGGSNNYGYTF. The chain employs TRBV5-1 and TRBJ1-2, with TRBD1 matching 12 bases. Germline values: CDR1 SGHRS, CDR2 YFSETQ. The CDR3 consists of 17 residues. V lost 4 bases to trimming and J lost 1 base; unmatched junction nucleotides: 8.

This clone was seen just once. The chain's CDR3 is CASWDRGRSGWETQYF. DNA for the CDR3: TGTGCGAGCTGGGACAGGGGGCGATCTGGCTGGGAGACCCAGTACTTC. The chain couples TRBV2 to TRBJ2-5, with 12 bases matching TRBD1. The CDR3 loop spans 16 amino acids. The germline CDR1 and CDR2 sequences are SNHLY and FYNNEI.

In its sample, this clone was seen a few times. The rearrangement links TRBV6-5 to TRBJ1-1, with a tentative D call TRBD1 (5 bases). This CDR3 contains 14 residues. V was pared by 4 bases and J by 1 base, with 10 bases between. Germline V gene lookup returns CDR1 MNHEY and CDR2 SVGAGI. The CDR3 protein is CASSLSGGNTEAFF. As DNA, the CDR3 is TGTGCCAGCAGTTTATCGGGGGGGAACACTGAAGCTTTCTTT.

The chain employs TRBV27 and TRBJ2-1, with D possibly being TRBD2 (6 bases). Germline V lookup: CDR1 MNHEY, CDR2 SMNVEV (reference sequence). Trimming shortened V by 2 bases and J by 6 bases, and 11 bases separated the two germline ends. The CDR3 runs to 14 residues. The chain's CDR3 is CASSLIGTSNEQFF. The DNA for the CDR3 is TGTGCCAGCAGTTTAATTGGGACTTCCAATGAGCAGTTCTTC.

The rearrangement joins TRBV4-1 to TRBJ2-2; 10 nucleotides align to TRBD1. This CDR3 has 16 residues. V gave up 3 bases and J gave up 3 bases; unmatched junction bases: 4. Germline CDR1 and CDR2: MGHRA and YSYEKL. Here the CDR3 DNA reads TGCGCCAGCAGCCATGGGGGACAGGGGTACACCGGGGAGCTGTTTTTT. This sequence encodes CASSHGGQGYTGELFF.

The gene calls are TRBV4-2 and TRBJ2-7; 8 bases line up with TRBD1. Germline loops: CDR1 LGHNA, CDR2 YNFKEQ. V was clipped by 0 bases and J by 5 bases; unmatched bases: 3. CDR3 length: 14 amino acids. The CDR3: CASSQDPDRDEQYF. The CDR3 DNA follows: TGTGCCAGCAGCCAAGATCCGGACAGGGACGAGCAGTACTTC.

This clone came up a few times. The gene calls are TRBV19 and TRBJ1-1, with TRBD1 matching over 8 bases. The V gene end was trimmed by 7 bases and the J gene end by 7 bases; junction bases not matched to a gene: 5. Germline loops: CDR1 LNHDA, CDR2 SQIVND (reference sequence). CDR3 length equals 12 residues. Here the CDR3 reads CASTVGTGEAFF. The CDR3 bases are TGTGCCAGTACCGTCGGGACAGGTGAAGCTTTCTTT.

This clone is a singleton in its sample. The chain couples TRBV14 to TRBJ2-1; weak D call: TRBD1 (6 bases). V dropped 4 bases and J dropped 0 bases, with 10 bases sitting between them. This CDR3 contains 15 residues. CDR1 SGHDN and CDR2 FVKESK come from the germline V gene. The CDR3 spells CASSPDRSSYNEQFF. The CDR3 DNA follows: TGTGCCAGCAGCCCCGACAGGTCCTCCTACAATGAGCAGTTCTTC. Full variable domain (outside the CDR3, taken from reference TRBV14 and TRBJ2-1): EAGVTQFPSHSVIEKGQTVTLRCDPISGHDNLYWYRRVMGKEIKFLLHFVKESKQDESGMPNNRFLAERTGGTYSTLKVQPAELEDSGVYFCASSPDRSSYNEQFFGPGTRLTVL.

Regarding this clone: At one of its ends the junction is not consistent with the germline gene, which may arise from a read error. The chain has TRBV4-2 and TRBJ1-2; 7 bases are a match to TRBD1. The CDR3 spans 15 residues. Per the germline V gene, CDR1 is LGHNA and CDR2 is YNFKEQ. The chain's CDR3 is CASSQANPGQYGYPF. CDR3 in DNA: TGTGCCAGCAGCCAAGCCAACCCGGGACAGTATGGCTACCCCTTC.

The J gene is TRBJ1-1, the V gene TRBV6-5; TRBD1 matches 9 bases. Germline V gives CDR1 MNHEY, CDR2 SVGAGI. V lost 4 bases, J lost 10 bases, and 10 bases stayed unmatched. This CDR3 region has 14 residues. The CDR3 region is CASSFLDRGIAAFF. For the CDR3, the DNA is TGTGCCAGCAGTTTCTTGGACAGGGGTATAGCAGCTTTCTTT.

The chain uses TRBV13 and TRBJ2-2, with 14 bases matching TRBD2. The trim removed 5 bases at V and 4 bases at J, leaving 12 bases unmatched. Germline CDR1 and CDR2: PRHDT and FYEKMQ (reference sequence). The CDR3 runs to 19 residues. CDR3 amino acids: CASSPGLAGDPRGTGELFF. The CDR3 nucleotides are TGTGCCAGCAGCCCGGGACTAGCGGGGGATCCCCGGGGCACCGGGGAGCTGTTTTTT.

The chain recombines TRBV5-6 with TRBJ1-1; D perhaps matches TRBD1 (5 bases). V dropped 2 bases and J dropped 5 bases, with 7 bases sitting between them. The CDR3 has 12 residues. CDR1 is SGHDT, CDR2 YYEEEE, per germline. The CDR3 bases are TGTGCCAGCAGCTTCGGGGGGACTGAAGCTTTCTTT. Protein product: CASSFGGTEAFF.

V is TRBV9 and J is TRBJ2-1; TRBD2 matches at 9 bases. The junction had 7 bases not matched to a gene; V was cut back by 4 bases and J by 2 bases. This CDR3 is 16 amino acids long. Germline CDR1 and CDR2: SGDLS and YYNGEE. CDR3 protein: CASSPIAGAAYNEQFF. In DNA form, the CDR3 reads TGTGCCAGCAGCCCAATAGCGGGAGCAGCCTACAATGAGCAGTTCTTC.

The gene calls are TRBV29-1 and TRBJ2-2, with a possible D match to TRBD2 (6 bases). Germline values: CDR1 SQVTM, CDR2 ANQGSEA. CDR3 length equals 14 residues. Trimming cost V 6 bases and J 2 bases, with 13 bases left between them. CDR3 DNA: TGCAGCGTACGCGGGAACACCAACACCGGGGAGCTGTTTTTT. This translates into CSVRGNTNTGELFF.

This chain joins TRBV19 and TRBJ1-2, with no clear D. CDR1 LNHDA and CDR2 SQIVND come from the germline V gene (reference sequence). Between the trimmed V and J ends, which lost 3 bases and 0 bases, there was a span of 5 bases. This CDR3 contains 13 residues. Here the CDR3 DNA reads TGTGCCAGTAGTATGTCAGCTAACTATGGCTACACCTTC. It yields the protein CASSMSANYGYTF.

The chain combines TRBV5-1 with TRBJ2-7; no clear D. Germline V gives CDR1 SGHRS, CDR2 YFSETQ. The V and J ends lost 4 bases and 3 bases respectively, with 8 bases between them. The CDR3 has 12 residues. The CDR3 loop is CASSQDFYEQYF. CDR3 nucleotide sequence: TGCGCCAGCAGCCAAGACTTCTACGAGCAGTACTTC. Full variable domain (rest looked up from reference TRBV5-1 and TRBJ2-7): KAGVTQTPRYLIKTRGQQVTLSCSPISGHRSVSWYQQTPGQGLQFLFEYFSETQRNKGNFPGRFSGRQFSNSRSEMNVSTLELGDSALYLCASSQDFYEQYFGPGTRLTVT.

This chain uses TRBV30 with TRBJ1-3; D remains ambiguous. The CDR3 sequence is 15 residues long. Germline loops: CDR1 GTSNPN, CDR2 SVGIG (reference sequence). Trimming took off 1 base at V and 0 bases at J, with 10 bases between the two ends. CDR3 sequence: CAWSEGVSSGNTIYF. In DNA, the CDR3 is TGTGCCTGGAGTGAGGGAGTGAGCTCTGGAAACACCATATATTTT.

The chain couples TRBV6-1 to TRBJ1-3; D call uncertain. The V gene lost 2 bases and the J gene lost 0 bases, with 11 bases spanning the gap. From germline, CDR1 is MNHNS and CDR2 SASEGT. This CDR3 spans 16 amino acids. The chain's CDR3 is CASSERGGGSGNTIYF. Here the CDR3 DNA reads TGTGCCAGCAGTGAAAGAGGAGGTGGCTCTGGAAACACCATATATTTT.